This passage covers 6 T cell receptor beta chains from one sample sequenced in a study of T cell changes during pregnancy in multiple sclerosis. The method was immunoSEQ multiplex PCR; TCRdb's version includes in-frame clones alone and lacks a portion of them. The sample records roughly 97,000 clones, about nine tenths being singletons. Here the sequenced sample was peripheral blood, taken in the second trimester of pregnancy. These TCRs come from a female donor in good health, enrolled as a control in a pregnancy study.

The rearrangement links TRBV10-3 to TRBJ1-1, with D possibly being TRBD1 (6 bases). Trimming took off 4 bases at V and 1 base at J, with 10 bases between the two ends. The germline CDR1 and CDR2 sequences are ENHRY and SYGVKD. CDR3 length: 14 residues. This CDR3 reads CAISGRGGNTEAFF. The DNA for the CDR3 is TGTGCCATCAGTGGCAGGGGTGGGAACACTGAAGCTTTCTTT.

The rearrangement links TRBV7-9 to TRBJ2-7; maybe TRBD2 (5 bases). Germline CDR1 and CDR2: SEHNR and FQNEAQ (reference sequence). The CDR3 spans 14 residues. The V and J ends lost 5 bases and 0 bases respectively, with 11 bases between them. CDR3 loop: CASSLAGSSYEQYF. The CDR3 region has the DNA TGTGCCAGCAGCCTGGCGGGCAGCTCCTACGAGCAGTACTTC.

The V and J genes are TRBV18 and TRBJ2-5; 9 bases agree with TRBD1. The CDR3 has 15 residues. Germline trimming cut 6 bases from V and 2 bases from J; bases unmatched to any gene: 7. CDR1 and CDR2 from the germline V gene are KGHSH and LQKENI. The CDR3 DNA sequence: TGTGCCAGCTCCTTGGACAGGGGAGTGCAAGAGACCCAGTACTTC. Residues: CASSLDRGVQETQYF.

The CDR3 sequence: CASSVGAGLLTDTQYF. The CDR3 DNA sequence: TGTGCCAGCAGCGTAGGGGCGGGGCTCCTCACAGATACGCAGTATTTT. The V and J genes are TRBV9 and TRBJ2-3; a possible D gene is TRBD2 (6 bases). The germline gives CDR1 SGDLS, CDR2 YYNGEE. The CDR3 sequence is 16 residues long. The V end lost 0 bases, the J end lost 2 bases, and 13 bases lay between the germline ends.

The chain couples TRBV19 to TRBJ2-3; D perhaps matches TRBD2 (5 bases). Trimming took 7 bases from V and 0 from J, leaving 11 bases between them. The CDR3 sequence is 14 residues long. The germline V gene has CDR1 LNHDA and CDR2 SQIVND (reference sequence). The CDR3 loop is CASTAGYSTDTQYF. The CDR3 DNA sequence: TGTGCCAGTACGGCGGGTTACAGCACAGATACGCAGTATTTT.

The chain has TRBV19 and TRBJ2-1; weak D call: TRBD2 (5 bases). The CDR3 has 12 amino acids. The germline CDR1 and CDR2 sequences are LNHDA and SQIVND (reference sequence). V was clipped by 4 bases and J by 11 bases, with 12 bases between them. In DNA, the CDR3 is TGTGCCAGTAGTACGAGCGGCGGACAGCAGTTCTTC. This sequence encodes CASSTSGGQQFF. Combining the CDR3 with reference TRBV19 and TRBJ2-1 gives the whole variable domain DGGITQSPKYLFRKEGQNVTLSCEQNLNHDAMYWYRQDPGQGLRLIYYSQIVNDFQKGDIAEGYSVSREKKESFPLTVTSAQKNPTAFYLCASSTSGGQQFFGPGTRLTVL.